Sequencing of this TCR beta chain was carried out in a study of breast tumors, draining lymph nodes, adjacent tissues. TCRdb fed the multiplex PCR reads into MiXCR, producing one record per CDR3 protein. The table has some 19,000 distinct CDR3 sequences, roughly 45% seen once; the top ten hold 7.5% to 9%. The germline V gene encodes CDR1 LNHDA and CDR2 SQIVND (reference sequence). CDR3 length: 14 residues. Trimming removed 3 bases at V and 13 bases at J, with 21 bases between. The source is a female donor with breast cancer. Some clones in this sample may be carry-over from other donors' samples. The sequenced material came from breast tumor tissue. This chain joins TRBV19 and TRBJ1-2; D not resolved. CDR3 nucleotide sequence: TGTGCCAGTAGTATCTCTGGGCTATTCTCGGCTAGCACCTTC. Protein sequence: CASSISGLFSASTF.